The 20 T cell receptor beta chains reported below all come from one sample, sequenced in a study of blood T cell repertoires in COVID-19 (dated by TCRdb to 2018 to 2021). The library was obtained by the immunoSEQ multiplex PCR assay. Here the immuneACCESS table is served through TCRdb, limited to in-frame sequences with V and J called. Missing clones are a known gap in these copies; in checked studies unresolved V genes cover under half, and the rest lacks a known reason. The sample table contains 55,000 to 65,000 clones; only one count was recorded for 70% to 90% of them. The ten largest clones capture more than 6.5% of the sample. Sequenced input: peripheral blood. The receptors stem from a human donor with active COVID-19. The donor label of this sample is uncertain.

The genes are TRBV27 and TRBJ2-7, with 7 nucleotides matching TRBD1. CDR1 and CDR2 (germline): MNHEY, SMNVEV (reference sequence). V lost 4 bases, J lost 4 bases, and 10 bases stayed unmatched. This CDR3 comprises 15 residues. The CDR3 sequence: CASSSLRTGGYEQYF. CDR3 in DNA: TGTGCCAGCAGTTCGCTCAGGACAGGCGGGTACGAGCAGTACTTC.

The chain combines TRBV2 with TRBJ2-7, with a weak D call TRBD1 (6 bases). V gave up 2 bases and J gave up 4 bases, with 15 bases separating them. Per the germline V gene, CDR1 is SNHLY and CDR2 is FYNNEI. This CDR3 is 15 amino acids long. CDR3 bases: TGTGCCAGCAGTGAATCGGGTCAGGGGCTGTACGAGCAGTACTTC. Encoded protein: CASSESGQGLYEQYF.

The V call is TRBV5-1, the J call TRBJ2-5; TRBD2 aligns across 10 bases. The V gene's germline CDR1 is SGHRS and CDR2 YFSETQ. The CDR3 totals 15 residues. The V gene end was trimmed by 4 bases and the J gene end by 5 bases; junction bases not matched to a gene: 8. The CDR3 sequence: CASSDASGSLETQYF. The CDR3 coding sequence is TGCGCCAGCAGCGACGCTAGCGGGAGTCTGGAGACCCAGTACTTC.

The V gene is TRBV7-2, the J gene TRBJ2-1, with 7 bases fitting TRBD2. The V and J ends lost 1 base and 5 bases, in that order; junction bases with no gene match: 11. The length of the CDR3 is 17 residues. From germline, CDR1 is SGHTA and CDR2 FQGNSA. The CDR3 spells CASSLGPLSGINNEQFF. The CDR3 DNA reads as TGTGCCAGCAGCTTAGGCCCACTCAGCGGGATCAACAATGAGCAGTTCTTC.

This clone was found once. CDR3 DNA: TGTGCCAGTAGTATAGTCGCGGGAGCTGGAGAGCAGTACTTC. Translated, it gives CASSIVAGAGEQYF. The chain couples TRBV19 to TRBJ2-7; 7 bases align to TRBD2. Germline trimming cut 1 base from V and 7 bases from J; bases unmatched to any gene: 7. Per the germline V gene, CDR1 is LNHDA and CDR2 is SQIVND (reference sequence). The CDR3 extends over 14 amino acids.

This clone was counted a few times. V gene TRBV9 combines with J gene TRBJ2-3, with a tentative D call TRBD2 (6 bases). Germline loops: CDR1 SGDLS, CDR2 YYNGEE. The CDR3 sequence is 15 residues long. Between the trimmed V and J ends, which lost 4 bases and 2 bases, there was a span of 14 bases. CDR3: CASSPGDFTTDTQYF. The CDR3 DNA reads as TGTGCCAGCAGCCCCGGGGACTTTACCACAGATACGCAGTATTTT.

The CDR3 region has the DNA TGTGCCAGCAGTTTACGAGACAGGGTTCGTCCCCAAGAGACCCAGTACTTC. Residues: CASSLRDRVRPQETQYF. The rearrangement uses TRBV27 and TRBJ2-5; 7 bases fit TRBD1. V was pared by 2 bases and J by 1 base, with 10 bases of the junction left unmatched. Germline-derived CDR1 and CDR2 are MNHEY and SMNVEV (reference sequence). CDR3 size: 17 residues.

V gene TRBV9 combines with J gene TRBJ1-1; TRBD1 agrees at 8 bases. The CDR3 has 16 residues. The junction had 12 bases not matched to a gene; V was cut back by 1 base and J by 7 bases. Germline lookup yields CDR1 SGDLS and CDR2 YYNGEE. CDR3 residues: CASSVSFQGARGEAFF. The CDR3 DNA follows: TGTGCCAGCAGCGTATCTTTTCAGGGGGCGAGGGGTGAAGCTTTCTTT.

In nucleotides, the CDR3 is TGTGCCAGCAGCCAAGCGGGTGCACTAGCTACTGAAGAGACCCAGTACTTC. Translating it yields CASSQAGALATEETQYF. The chain has TRBV4-2 and TRBJ2-5; TRBD2 is a possible D gene (6 bases). V was pared by 1 base and J by 3 bases, with 18 bases between. Germline CDR1 reads LGHNA; CDR2 reads YNFKEQ. The CDR3 totals 17 residues.

The chain uses TRBV28 and TRBJ2-7; 11 bases map to TRBD2. Germline V lookup: CDR1 MDHEN, CDR2 SYDVKM. Trimming at V came to 5 bases and at J to 0 bases, leaving 12 bases not matched to a gene. The CDR3 has 18 amino acids. CDR3 sequence (DNA): TGTGCCAGCAGTCCCCGATTGGTAGCGGGAGGGCCCTCCTACGAGCAGTACTTC. Translation: CASSPRLVAGGPSYEQYF.

The rearrangement joins TRBV19 to TRBJ1-6; D perhaps matches TRBD1 (5 bases). This CDR3 spans 14 amino acids. Germline loops: CDR1 LNHDA, CDR2 SQIVND (reference sequence). Trimming removed 8 bases at V and 7 bases at J, with 15 bases between. The CDR3, as DNA: TGTGCCAGTCACGACTCGACAGCGAATTCACCCCTCCACTTT. Its protein is CASHDSTANSPLHF. Based on the CDR3 plus reference TRBV19 and TRBJ1-6, the full variable domain is DGGITQSPKYLFRKEGQNVTLSCEQNLNHDAMYWYRQDPGQGLRLIYYSQIVNDFQKGDIAEGYSVSREKKESFPLTVTSAQKNPTAFYLCASHDSTANSPLHFGNGTRLTVT.

The rearrangement joins TRBV3-1 (or the pseudogene TRBV3-2) to TRBJ1-1; D may be TRBD1 (6 bases). The CDR3 covers 14 residues. The V gene lost 0 bases and the J gene lost 8 bases, with 13 bases spanning the gap. Looked up from germline, CDR1 is LGHDT and CDR2 is YNNKEL (reference sequence). CDR3 sequence: CASSQEVGAREAFF. The CDR3 DNA sequence: TGTGCCAGCAGCCAAGAAGTGGGGGCGAGAGAAGCTTTCTTT.

This chain joins TRBV28 and TRBJ1-5; TRBD1 aligns across 9 bases. The CDR3 length is 14 residues. Germline V lookup: CDR1 MDHEN, CDR2 SYDVKM. With 4 bases clipped from V and 5 bases from J, the junction kept 3 bases outside the gene matches. CDR3 DNA: TGTGCCAGCAGTTCAGACAGGGGGTATCAGCCCCAGCATTTT. It encodes CASSSDRGYQPQHF.

This chain connects TRBV6-5 to TRBJ2-5, with a tentative D call TRBD1 (6 bases). The germline gives CDR1 MNHEY, CDR2 SVGAGI. Trimming removed 8 bases from V and 2 bases from J, with 15 bases in between. This CDR3 is 14 amino acids long. The CDR3 DNA is TGTGCCAGCCAAGAGGGGGAAGGGCAAGAGACCCAGTACTTC. Protein sequence: CASQEGEGQETQYF.

Only a few counts were recorded for this clone. The chain joins TRBV7-9 to TRBJ1-1; 7 bases match TRBD1. CDR3 length: 13 residues. CDR1 is SEHNR, CDR2 FQNEAQ, per germline (reference sequence). The ends lost 4 bases at V and 4 bases at J; junction bases unmatched: 3. As DNA, the CDR3 is TGTGCCAGCAGCTCAGGGACAGCCACTGAAGCTTTCTTT. Its translation: CASSSGTATEAFF.

The J gene is TRBJ1-5, the V gene TRBV7-9; D not resolved. Trimming removed 5 bases at V and 6 bases at J, with 11 bases between. The CDR3 covers 13 residues. CDR1 is SEHNR, CDR2 FQNEAQ, per germline (reference sequence). CDR3 DNA: TGTGCCAGCAGCGACCGTACGGGTCAGCCCCAGCATTTT. Translating gives CASSDRTGQPQHF.

The chain is built from TRBV28 and TRBJ1-5; 7 bases are shared with TRBD1. The CDR3 has 16 residues. The germline V gene encodes CDR1 MDHEN and CDR2 SYDVKM. V lost 3 bases to trimming and J lost 1 base; unmatched junction nucleotides: 6. CDR3 protein: CASSLQGVGSNQPQHF. As DNA, the CDR3 is TGTGCCAGCAGTTTGCAGGGGGTCGGCAGCAATCAGCCCCAGCATTTT. The variable domain in full, completed from reference TRBV28 and TRBJ1-5, reads DVKVTQSSRYLVKRTGEKVFLECVQDMDHENMFWYRQDPGLGLRLIYFSYDVKMKEKGDIPEGYSVSREKKERFSLILESASTNQTSMYLCASSLQGVGSNQPQHFGDGTRLSIL.

The chain carries TRBV27 and TRBJ1-2, with D possibly matching TRBD1 (6 bases). Germline V gene data show CDR1 as MNHEY and CDR2 as SMNVEV (reference sequence). Trimming stripped 5 bases from V and 2 bases from J, with 12 bases between. The CDR3 sequence is 14 residues long. CDR3 in amino acids: CASSLSGQNYGYTF. For the CDR3, the DNA is TGTGCCAGCAGTCTCTCCGGACAGAACTATGGCTACACCTTC.

This chain uses TRBV28 with TRBJ1-5; 9 bases align to TRBD1. This CDR3 comprises 15 residues. Per the germline V gene, CDR1 is MDHEN and CDR2 is SYDVKM. Trimming removed 2 bases from V and 4 bases from J; junction bases left unmatched: 3. The CDR3 DNA follows: TGTGCCAGCAGTTTAGGGACAGGGATGAATCAGCCCCAGCATTTT. Protein: CASSLGTGMNQPQHF.

CDR3 amino acids: CATSRAKGSTYEQYF. The DNA for the CDR3 is TGTGCCACCAGCAGAGCCAAGGGGTCCACCTACGAGCAGTACTTC. This sequence joins TRBV15 and TRBJ2-7, with D possibly matching TRBD1 (5 bases). The germline V and J ends were trimmed by 1 base and 2 bases, with 12 bases remaining between them. From germline, CDR1 is LNHNV and CDR2 YYDKDF (reference sequence). The CDR3 consists of 15 residues.